Each of the 27 T cell receptor beta chains below was sequenced from the same sample in a study of blood T cells in healthy people across ages. Using a J-beta primer mix together with a sample-barcoded 5' primer, a second PCR was run for roughly 6 to 12 cycles. One entry per CDR3 protein, called by TCRdb with MiXCR from the 5' RACE reads. The top ten hold 45% to 65% of the sample, which has about 400,000 distinct CDR3 sequences, approximately 51% seen once. Sequencing input: blood. The receptors originated from a man in his fifties or sixties in good health.

The V gene is TRBV4-1, the J gene TRBJ1-2; D is unclear. From germline, CDR1 is MGHRA and CDR2 YSYEKL. Trimming took 0 bases from V and 8 from J, leaving 16 bases between them. The CDR3 totals 15 residues. This CDR3 reads CASSQDNVLMAGYTF. CDR3 nucleotides: TGCGCCAGCAGCCAAGATAACGTTCTAATGGCCGGCTACACCTTC.

This clonotype was observed a few times. The rearrangement joins TRBV29-1 to TRBJ1-5; TRBD1 might be the D (5 bases). CDR3 length equals 15 residues. The V gene lost 5 bases and the J gene lost 4 bases, with 18 bases spanning the gap. Germline CDR1 SQVTM, CDR2 ANQGSEA. CDR3 residues: CSVTAGTGRNQPQHF. The CDR3 DNA reads as TGCAGCGTTACCGCAGGTACAGGTAGAAATCAGCCCCAGCATTTT.

V is TRBV6-5 and J is TRBJ2-3, with TRBD2 matching over 10 bases. Germline V CDR1 and CDR2: MNHEY, SVGAGI. The CDR3 contains 14 residues. The junction had 6 bases not matched to a gene; V was cut back by 6 bases and J by 6 bases. The DNA of the CDR3 is TGTGCCAGCAGGATTAGCGGGGGGCGGGATACGCAGTATTTT. This gives the protein CASRISGGRDTQYF.

The V gene is TRBV7-6, the J gene TRBJ2-1, with TRBD2 matching over 13 bases. J gave up 4 bases and V 4 bases, and 10 bases lay outside the gene matches. The germline V gene encodes CDR1 SGHVS and CDR2 FNYEAQ. The CDR3 contains 18 residues. The CDR3 coding sequence is TGTGCCAGCAGCTCCCGACTAGCGGGAGGCATCCGATACAATGAGCAGTTCTTC. Translating it yields CASSSRLAGGIRYNEQFF.

The chain links TRBV4-3 to TRBJ2-3, with 9 bases fitting TRBD2. Germline V gives CDR1 LGHNA, CDR2 YSLEER. With 5 bases clipped from V and 3 bases from J, the junction kept 6 bases outside the gene matches. The CDR3 totals 15 residues. Here the CDR3 reads CASSFRTSVTDTQYF. The CDR3 region has the DNA TGCGCCAGCAGCTTCCGGACTAGCGTTACAGATACGCAGTATTTT.

About this clonotype: A much more abundant neighbour one base away suggests this may be a read error. Here the CDR3 DNA reads TGTGCCAGCAGTTACACGTACCAAGGTATTGAGCAGTTCTTC. Translating gives CASSYTYQGIEQFF. V gene TRBV6-5 combines with J gene TRBJ2-5; D remains unclear. Gene TRBJ2-1 matches the end of the DNA better, so the J call may be wrong. This CDR3 spans 14 amino acids. CDR1 is MNHEY, CDR2 SVGAGI, per germline.

This clonotype was seen only a few times. J is TRBJ2-5 and V is TRBV20-1, with 9 bases fitting TRBD2. The J call is uncertain, as TRBJ2-7 better fits the DNA end. The length of the CDR3 is 14 residues. In germline, CDR1 is DFQATT, CDR2 SNEGSKA (reference sequence). The CDR3: CSARASGGIYEQYF. The CDR3 DNA reads TGCAGTGCTAGGGCCAGCGGGGGGATCTACGAGCAGTACTTC.

This clonotype has a count of ten or more. The V gene is TRBV25-1, the J gene TRBJ2-4; no clear D gene. Germline V CDR1 and CDR2: MGHDK, SYGVNS. This CDR3 has 15 residues. Trimming stripped 3 bases from V and 6 bases from J, with 15 bases between. The DNA for the CDR3 is TGTGCCAGCAGTGACCCAGGAGTGGGTGGAAACATTCAGTACTTC. Translating it yields CASSDPGVGGNIQYF.

This chain uses TRBV7-9 with TRBJ1-1; 9 nucleotides agree with TRBD1. Germline values: CDR1 SEHNR, CDR2 FQNEAQ (reference sequence). The CDR3 has 15 residues. The V segment lost 3 bases and the J segment 7 bases; nucleotides outside the gene matches: 9. The CDR3 protein is CASSFANGQGSEAFF. CDR3 DNA: TGTGCCAGCAGCTTCGCGAACGGACAGGGGAGTGAAGCTTTCTTT.

V usage is TRBV7-6 and J usage is TRBJ2-1; D is unresolved. This CDR3 has 15 amino acids. Trimming removed 2 bases from V and 3 bases from J, with 11 bases in between. CDR1 is SGHVS, CDR2 FNYEAQ, per germline. The CDR3 here is CASSLQDPYYNEQFF. DNA of the CDR3: TGTGCCAGCAGCTTACAGGATCCGTACTACAATGAGCAGTTCTTC.

In this sample, this clonotype turned up a few times. The V gene is TRBV7-2, the J gene TRBJ2-7; D is unclear. Germline CDR1 SGHTA, CDR2 FQGNSA. V was trimmed by 1 base and J by 5 bases, leaving 9 bases between them. The CDR3 has 13 amino acids. CDR3 nucleotides: TGTGCCAGCAGCTTAGAGGGCCTCGACGAGCAGTACTTC. Translation gives CASSLEGLDEQYF.

The chain employs TRBV20-1 and TRBJ1-2; D is ambiguous. The length of the CDR3 is 15 residues. CDR1 and CDR2 (germline): DFQATT, SNEGSKA (reference sequence). Trimming took off 0 bases at V and 0 bases at J, with 11 bases between the two ends. The CDR3 region is CSARETGRTNYGYTF. DNA of the CDR3: TGCAGTGCTAGAGAAACCGGACGGACTAACTATGGCTACACCTTC.

The rearrangement uses TRBV18 and TRBJ2-5; 9 bases line up with TRBD1. CDR3 size: 16 residues. J lost 5 bases, V lost 1 base, and 8 bases had no gene match. Germline loops: CDR1 KGHSH, CDR2 LQKENI. CDR3 sequence: CASSPLPGQGAETQYF. Written as DNA, the CDR3 is TGTGCCAGCTCACCACTTCCGGGACAGGGAGCGGAGACCCAGTACTTC.

The chain combines TRBV7-9 with TRBJ2-5; D is tentatively TRBD1 or TRBD2 (6 bases each). This CDR3 has 14 residues. The germline V and J ends were trimmed by 1 base and 11 bases, with 17 bases remaining between them. Germline V lookup: CDR1 SEHNR, CDR2 FQNEAQ (reference sequence). CDR3 sequence reads: CASSLGGADDEQYF. CDR3 nucleotides: TGTGCCAGCAGCTTAGGGGGGGCTGATGATGAGCAGTACTTC.

The chain is built from TRBV5-1 and TRBJ2-1; D not certain. Germline V gene lookup returns CDR1 SGHRS and CDR2 YFSETQ. The CDR3 is 15 amino acids. Trimming pared 0 bases from V and 5 bases from J, leaving 12 bases between. In DNA form, the CDR3 reads TGCGCCAGCAGCTTGGAGGGTGTAAGCAACAATGAGCAGTTCTTC. Its translation is CASSLEGVSNNEQFF.

The V and J genes are TRBV7-2 and TRBJ2-3; D unresolved. This CDR3 has 12 residues. Germline-derived CDR1 and CDR2 are SGHTA and FQGNSA. The germline V and J ends were trimmed by 1 base and 9 bases, with 8 bases remaining between them. The CDR3 here is CASSLEAVTQYF. The DNA for the CDR3 is TGTGCCAGCAGCTTAGAGGCGGTGACGCAGTATTTT.

This clonotype has just a few counts. The CDR3 here is CASSYLKDIQYF. Here the CDR3 DNA reads TGTGCCAGCAGTTACCTCAAGGACATTCAGTACTTC. The J gene is TRBJ2-4, the V gene TRBV6-2 or TRBV6-3; no firm D call. This CDR3 region has 12 residues. Germline CDR1 reads MNHEY; CDR2 reads SVGEGT. V lost 2 bases to trimming and J lost 8 bases, with 7 bases between them.

The rearrangement uses TRBV29-1 and TRBJ1-4; D unclear. Trimming cost V 4 bases and J 5 bases, with 11 bases left between them. CDR1 is SQVTM, CDR2 ANQGSEA, per germline. This CDR3 is 13 amino acids long. The CDR3 region has the DNA TGCAGCGTTGCCCAGCTAGGGAATGAAAAACTGTTTTTT. This translates into CSVAQLGNEKLFF.

This rearrangement joins TRBV11-3 to TRBJ2-3; 10 positions agree with TRBD1. Losses at the gene ends were 4 bases for V and 3 bases for J; bases not matched to a gene: 7. The germline V gene encodes CDR1 SGHNT and CDR2 YENEEA. This CDR3 comprises 16 residues. CDR3 coding DNA: TGTGCCAGCAGCTCTATCGGACAGGGGGGAACAGATACGCAGTATTTT. It codes for CASSSIGQGGTDTQYF. The full variable domain, with the rest looked up from reference TRBV11-3 and TRBJ2-3, is EAGVVQSPRYKIIEKKQPVAFWCNPISGHNTLYWYLQNLGQGPELLIRYENEEAVDDSQLPKDRFSAERLKGVDSTLKIQPAELGDSAVYLCASSSIGQGGTDTQYFGPGTRLTVL.

The V and J genes are TRBV6-1 and TRBJ2-5; D possibly corresponds to TRBD1 (5 bases). CDR1 is MNHNS and CDR2 is SASEGT in the germline V gene. The CDR3 length is 14 residues. V was shortened by 3 bases and J by 4 bases, with 12 bases between the two germline ends. The CDR3 nucleotides read TGTGCCAGCAGTGACAGGGTGACAACAGAGACCCAGTACTTC. Translating gives CASSDRVTTETQYF.

The chain has TRBV28 and TRBJ2-3; tentatively, D is TRBD2 (6 bases). Germline V CDR1 and CDR2: MDHEN, SYDVKM. V was clipped by 8 bases and J by 2 bases, with 17 bases between them. The length of the CDR3 is 15 residues. CDR3 nucleotides: TGTGCCAGCGCTTCTTTGACTAGGTTCACAGATACGCAGTATTTT. Translated, it gives CASASLTRFTDTQYF. Filled out from reference TRBV28 and TRBJ2-3, the complete variable domain reads DVKVTQSSRYLVKRTGEKVFLECVQDMDHENMFWYRQDPGLGLRLIYFSYDVKMKEKGDIPEGYSVSREKKERFSLILESASTNQTSMYLCASASLTRFTDTQYFGPGTRLTVL.

This clonotype came up many times. This chain connects TRBV6-4 to TRBJ2-3; D is perhaps TRBD2 (5 bases). Germline V gene data show CDR1 as MRHNA and CDR2 as SNTAGT. V lost 0 bases and J 1 base, leaving 8 bases between the germline ends. The CDR3 totals 15 residues. CDR3 loop: CASSDSLEGTDTQYF. Here the CDR3 DNA reads TGTGCCAGCAGTGACTCTCTGGAGGGCACAGATACGCAGTATTTT.

The genes are TRBV19 and TRBJ2-7; a possible D gene is TRBD1 (5 bases). Between the trimmed V and J ends, which lost 6 bases and 0 bases, there was a span of 9 bases. The CDR3 length is 13 residues. Germline CDR1 LNHDA, CDR2 SQIVND (reference sequence). CDR3 coding DNA: TGTGCCAGTAGCAGACAGCACTCCTACGAGCAGTACTTC. Encoded protein: CASSRQHSYEQYF.

This clonotype was seen once. This chain links TRBV12-3 or TRBV12-4 with TRBJ2-1; 9 bases match TRBD1. This CDR3 spans 15 amino acids. The J segment lost 7 bases and the V segment lost 6 bases, leaving 10 bases of the junction unmatched. CDR3 region: CASSYRQGGRNEQFF. Here the CDR3 DNA reads TGTGCCAGCAGCTACCGACAGGGGGGTCGGAATGAGCAGTTCTTC.

This chain links TRBV20-1 with TRBJ2-5; D is unclear. Near its end, the DNA agrees better with TRBJ2-7, so the J call may be wrong. CDR1 and CDR2 from the germline V gene are DFQATT and SNEGSKA (reference sequence). The CDR3 runs 13 residues. The CDR3 loop is CSARSYAEYEQYF. The CDR3 region has the DNA TGCAGTGCTAGATCGTATGCGGAGTACGAGCAGTACTTC.

This clonotype was seen a few times. A read error may be the cause here, since a much bigger clone is one base away. The chain has TRBV29-1 and TRBJ2-4, with 14 positions matching TRBD2. Trimming removed 7 bases from V and 3 bases from J; junction bases left unmatched: 11. This CDR3 contains 17 residues. CDR1 SQVTM and CDR2 ANQGSEA come from the germline V gene. DNA of the CDR3: TGCAGCGCCCAAGCGGGACTAGCGGGAGCTGGCAAAAACATTCAGTACTTC. It specifies CSAQAGLAGAGKNIQYF.

Concerning this clonotype: Just one base apart from a much larger clone, this may be a read error. This chain joins TRBV5-1 and TRBJ2-2; D is perhaps TRBD1 (6 bases). This CDR3 comprises 12 residues. The V end was cut by 0 bases, the J end by 13 bases, with 10 bases between. The germline CDR1 and CDR2 sequences are SGHRS and YFSETQ. As DNA, the CDR3 is TGCGCCAGCAGCTTGGGAACACAGGGGCTGTTTTTT. Protein product: CASSLGTQGLFF. The full variable domain, with the rest looked up from reference TRBV5-1 and TRBJ2-2, is KAGVTQTPRYLIKTRGQQVTLSCSPISGHRSVSWYQQTPGQGLQFLFEYFSETQRNKGNFPGRFSGRQFSNSRSEMNVSTLELGDSALYLCASSLGTQGLFFGEGSRLTVL.